This is a list of T cell receptor beta chains from one sample in a study of blood T cell repertoires in COVID-19. The protocol was immunoSEQ multiplex PCR, while the TCRdb copy is restricted to in-frame clones and leaves out a portion. The sample has approximately 45,000 clones, approximately 86% seen once. Sequenced sample: peripheral blood. These receptors were collected from a woman aged 80 or older with acute or convalescent COVID-19. CDR3s leave out the opening cysteine and the closing phenylalanine or tryptophan.

v_gene,j_gene,len,CDR3aa
TRBV6-5,TRBJ2-3,12,ASKGTVNTDTQY
TRBV11-2,TRBJ2-7,13,ASSLGGTGTYEQY
TRBV7-7,TRBJ2-3,14,ASSTGDNRFTDTQY
TRBV19,TRBJ2-5,14,ASSIDLERGRGTQY
TRBV12-3/TRBV12-4,TRBJ1-2,11,ASSFSGVVGYT
TRBV18,TRBJ2-5,12,ASSPSIASETQY
TRBV5-4,TRBJ1-1,12,ASSGPTGRTEAF
TRBV6-5,TRBJ1-1,13,ASTPLQGAAAEAF
TRBV18,TRBJ1-6,12,ASSPSGFDSPLH
TRBV6-2/TRBV6-3,TRBJ2-7,10,ASSYVGAAGY
TRBV12-3/TRBV12-4,TRBJ2-5,11,ASSLGGGETQY
TRBV7-9,TRBJ2-6,17,ASSSRTGGYRSGANVLT
TRBV3-1/TRBV3-2,TRBJ2-1,13,ASSQPSGGYNEQF
TRBV5-8,TRBJ2-1,12,ASSSRDRGYEQF
TRBV10-3,TRBJ1-3,14,AISEREGGTGNTIY
TRBV6-5,TRBJ2-7,12,ASSQTGGGYEQY
TRBV2,TRBJ1-2,13,ASSEGAGAIYGYT
TRBV5-6,TRBJ2-3,13,ASSFAPSPSDTQY